One sample yielded the 27 T cell receptor beta chains listed below, sequenced in a study of blood T cell repertoires in COVID-19. The data were produced by immunoSEQ multiplex PCR, yet TCRdb's version contains in-frame clones alone and is incomplete. The sample includes some 80,000 clones, 60% to 80% of them seen just once. Specimen: peripheral blood. Receptors were obtained from a human donor in a cohort sampled during active COVID-19.

The chain is built from TRBV29-1 and TRBJ1-1; 8 bases fit TRBD1. Germline V gene sequence: CDR1 SQVTM, CDR2 ANQGSEA. The CDR3 contains 13 residues. Unmatched junction bases numbered 3, after V lost 3 bases and J lost 3 bases. The CDR3 is CSVESGQDTEAFF. The CDR3 DNA reads TGCAGCGTTGAGTCGGGACAGGACACTGAAGCTTTCTTT.

This sequence joins TRBV5-8 and TRBJ1-2; TRBD1 might be the D (6 bases). Germline V gene data show CDR1 as SGHTS and CDR2 as YDEGEE. V lost 4 bases and J 7 bases, leaving 17 bases between the germline ends. The CDR3 loop spans 14 amino acids. As DNA, the CDR3 is TGTGCCAGCAGCCCCCGGGCAGGGGTCCCTGGCTACACCTTC. Translated, it gives CASSPRAGVPGYTF.

This clone was seen more than once but under ten times. The chain is built from TRBV30 and TRBJ2-5; 8 nucleotides line up with TRBD1. Germline CDR1 reads GTSNPN; CDR2 reads SVGIG (reference sequence). The CDR3 is 12 amino acids. J lost 4 bases, V lost 5 bases, and 3 bases had no gene match. The CDR3 sequence: CAWGQGRETQYF. The CDR3 bases are TGTGCCTGGGGACAGGGCAGAGAGACCCAGTACTTC.

As to this clone: Just one base apart from a much larger clone, this may be a read error. This chain joins TRBV28 and TRBJ1-2; 10 bases align to TRBD1. Germline values: CDR1 MDHEN, CDR2 SYDVKM. This CDR3 comprises 12 residues. With 8 bases clipped from V and 4 bases from J, the junction kept 1 base outside the gene matches. DNA of the CDR3: TGTGCCAGCGGGGACAGGGGCTATGGCTACACCTTC. Translating it yields CASGDRGYGYTF.

Only a few counts were recorded for this clone. The chain is built from TRBV11-3 and TRBJ2-2; D unclear. This CDR3 is 16 amino acids long. In germline, CDR1 is SGHNT, CDR2 YENEEA. V gave up 1 base and J gave up 4 bases, with 13 bases separating them. The CDR3 coding sequence is TGTGCCAGCAGCTTAGGGGTGGGCAGGCCCACCGGGGAGCTGTTTTTT. Its protein is CASSLGVGRPTGELFF.

The genes are TRBV7-9 and TRBJ1-1; D ambiguous. The germline V gene encodes CDR1 SEHNR and CDR2 FQNEAQ (reference sequence). The CDR3 is 15 residues long. Trimming pared 3 bases from V and 3 bases from J, leaving 14 bases between. DNA for the CDR3: TGTGCCAGCAGCTTGGGCGACCCGACCTACACTGAAGCTTTCTTT. Translating gives CASSLGDPTYTEAFF.

There are many counts of this clone. The chain employs TRBV2 and TRBJ1-1; 9 nucleotides line up with TRBD1. Trimming took 6 bases from V and 4 from J; bases not matched to a gene: 9. Per germline, CDR1 SNHLY and CDR2 FYNNEI. CDR3 length: 15 residues. In DNA, the CDR3 is TGTGCCAGCAGGCCCGGGACAGGGTTGGGCACTGAAGCTTTCTTT. Its protein is CASRPGTGLGTEAFF. The full variable domain, rest sourced from reference TRBV2 and TRBJ1-1, is EPEVTQTPSHQVTQMGQEVILRCVPISNHLYFYWYRQILGQKVEFLVSFYNNEISEKSEIFDDQFSVERPDGSNFTLKIRSTKLEDSAMYFCASRPGTGLGTEAFFGQGTRLTVV.

The rearrangement joins TRBV18 to TRBJ2-7, with D tentatively TRBD2 (6 bases). The germline V gene has CDR1 KGHSH and CDR2 LQKENI. The CDR3 has 15 residues. Deletions cut 3 bases from V and 2 bases from J, with 14 bases between. This CDR3 is CASSPKEGLPYEQYF. The CDR3 DNA follows: TGTGCCAGCTCACCGAAGGAGGGGTTACCCTACGAGCAGTACTTC.

The count of this clone is one. The V call is TRBV28, the J call TRBJ1-5, with 7 nucleotides matching TRBD1. This CDR3 is built from 15 residues. Looked up from germline, CDR1 is MDHEN and CDR2 is SYDVKM. The J segment lost 2 bases and the V segment lost 5 bases, leaving 6 bases of the junction unmatched. CDR3 region: CASSRGTGGNQPQHF. DNA of the CDR3: TGTGCCAGCAGTAGGGGAACAGGGGGCAATCAGCCCCAGCATTTT.

This rearrangement joins TRBV6-6 to TRBJ1-3; D unresolved. Trimming took 2 bases from V and 0 from J, leaving 11 bases between them. The CDR3 has 16 residues. Per the germline V gene, CDR1 is MNHNY and CDR2 is SVGAGI (reference sequence). Here the CDR3 reads CASSYRTFNSGNTIYF. The DNA for the CDR3 is TGTGCCAGCAGTTACAGGACTTTTAACTCTGGAAACACCATATATTTT.

The chain combines TRBV6-6 with TRBJ1-2; TRBD1 aligns across 7 bases. The germline V gene encodes CDR1 MNHNY and CDR2 SVGAGI (reference sequence). V was pared by 2 bases and J by 3 bases, with 3 bases of the junction left unmatched. CDR3 length equals 14 residues. The CDR3 DNA reads TGTGCCAGCAGTTACGAGGGGGCGGACTATGGCTACACCTTC. Amino acids: CASSYEGADYGYTF.

The V gene is TRBV5-4, the J gene TRBJ2-7, with TRBD2 as a possible D gene (6 bases). Deletions cut 9 bases from V and 2 bases from J, with 15 bases between. This CDR3 is built from 13 residues. CDR1 and CDR2 from the germline V gene are SGHNT and YYREEE (reference sequence). CDR3 loop: CATWGGEAYEQYF. For the CDR3, the DNA is TGTGCCACCTGGGGCGGGGAGGCCTACGAGCAGTACTTC.

The chain links TRBV19 to TRBJ1-1; 8 positions agree with TRBD1. The CDR3 length is 14 residues. Germline V lookup: CDR1 LNHDA, CDR2 SQIVND (reference sequence). The V and J ends lost 6 bases and 4 bases, in that order; junction bases with no gene match: 7. The DNA of the CDR3 is TGTGCCAGTAGCTGGGGACAGGTGGGCACTGAAGCTTTCTTT. Protein sequence: CASSWGQVGTEAFF.

The genes are TRBV28 and TRBJ1-5; D is perhaps TRBD1 (5 bases). The CDR3 has 14 residues. The germline V and J ends were trimmed by 6 bases and 5 bases, with 14 bases remaining between them. The germline V gene has CDR1 MDHEN and CDR2 SYDVKM. CDR3 residues: CASRLGENYQPQHF. DNA for the CDR3: TGTGCCAGCAGATTAGGGGAGAATTATCAGCCCCAGCATTTT.

CDR3 sequence reads: CASSGGPEANVLTF. CDR3 coding DNA: TGCGCCAGCAGTGGTGGCCCAGAGGCCAACGTCCTGACTTTC. The rearrangement joins TRBV5-1 to TRBJ2-6; no definite D call. Trimming removed 5 bases at V and 6 bases at J, with 12 bases between. The CDR3 extends over 14 amino acids. Germline CDR1 is SGHRS and CDR2 is YFSETQ.

Only one count was recorded for this clone. This rearrangement joins TRBV6-5 to TRBJ1-1, with D possibly being TRBD1 (5 bases). The CDR3 spans 16 residues. Germline V CDR1 and CDR2: MNHEY, SVGAGI. The V end was cut by 2 bases, the J end by 0 bases, with 13 bases between. CDR3 DNA sequence: TGTGCCAGCAGTTACACAGGTGCGGGGGTGAACACTGAAGCTTTCTTT. It codes for CASSYTGAGVNTEAFF.

CDR3 region: CASSHTYEQYF. The CDR3 DNA sequence: TGTGCCAGCAGTCACACCTACGAGCAGTACTTC. The V call is TRBV28, the J call TRBJ2-7; D is ambiguous. Germline assignment: CDR1 MDHEN and CDR2 SYDVKM. The CDR3 covers 11 residues. V lost 5 bases and J 2 bases, leaving 4 bases between the germline ends.

This chain links TRBV30 with TRBJ1-5; 7 bases fit TRBD1. Germline trimming cut 2 bases from V and 11 bases from J; bases unmatched to any gene: 12. CDR1 and CDR2 from the germline V gene are GTSNPN and SVGIG (reference sequence). This CDR3 has 14 amino acids. The CDR3 region is CAWSNGQVPSTQHF. The CDR3 nucleotides are TGTGCCTGGAGTAATGGACAGGTTCCCTCGACCCAGCATTTT.

This clone was counted only a few times. V and J are TRBV25-1 and TRBJ1-2; the D is unclear. The V gene's germline CDR1 is MGHDK and CDR2 SYGVNS. Deletions cut 2 bases from V and 7 bases from J, with 11 bases between. The CDR3 sequence is 13 residues long. The CDR3 reads CASSEQEGSGYTF. The CDR3 DNA sequence: TGTGCCAGCAGTGAACAGGAGGGTTCTGGCTACACCTTC.

This clone was counted a single time. V and J are TRBV25-1 and TRBJ1-2; D is ambiguous. Trimming stripped 2 bases from V and 1 base from J, with 11 bases between. The CDR3 totals 15 residues. CDR1 and CDR2 (germline): MGHDK, SYGVNS. In nucleotides, the CDR3 is TGTGCCAGCAGTGAAGGCGGTGCCTATAACTATGGCTACACCTTC. Translation: CASSEGGAYNYGYTF.

V usage is TRBV20-1 and J usage is TRBJ2-7; D remains ambiguous. Germline CDR1 is DFQATT and CDR2 is SNEGSKA (reference sequence). This CDR3 contains 14 residues. Deletions cut 3 bases from V and 6 bases from J, with 18 bases between. This CDR3 is CSASRLLAVGEQYF. The CDR3 DNA reads TGCAGTGCTAGTCGCTTACTGGCGGTAGGCGAGCAGTACTTC.

This chain links TRBV30 with TRBJ1-6; maybe TRBD1 (5 bases). Germline CDR1 GTSNPN, CDR2 SVGIG (reference sequence). Trimming removed 3 bases from V and 8 bases from J, with 20 bases in between. The CDR3 totals 16 residues. The DNA for the CDR3 is TGTGCCTGGAGACCCTCTGGGGCAGGTATCCATTCACCCCTCCACTTT. Translation gives CAWRPSGAGIHSPLHF.

The chain combines TRBV18 with TRBJ1-4; D is perhaps TRBD1 (6 bases). The CDR3 loop spans 14 amino acids. Trimming took off 3 bases at V and 3 bases at J, with 8 bases between the two ends. Germline assignment: CDR1 KGHSH and CDR2 LQKENI. The CDR3 loop is CASSPDSPNEKLFF. CDR3 in DNA: TGTGCCAGCTCACCGGACAGTCCTAATGAAAAACTGTTTTTT.

This chain uses TRBV18 with TRBJ2-1; no definite D call. CDR1 and CDR2 from the germline V gene are KGHSH and LQKENI. The CDR3 contains 14 residues. V lost 4 bases and J lost 2, with 9 bases in between. The CDR3 DNA sequence: TGTGCCAGCTCACAGAAGAGTACCTACAATGAGCAGTTCTTC. It yields the protein CASSQKSTYNEQFF. Combining the CDR3 with reference TRBV18 and TRBJ2-1 gives the whole variable domain NAGVMQNPRHLVRRRGQEARLRCSPMKGHSHVYWYRQLPEEGLKFMVYLQKENIIDESGMPKERFSAEFPKEGPSILRIQQVVRGDSAAYFCASSQKSTYNEQFFGPGTRLTVL.

The V and J genes are TRBV7-3 and TRBJ2-1, with 7 positions matching TRBD2. Trimming at V came to 1 base and at J to 3 bases, leaving 6 bases not matched to a gene. The CDR3 runs to 16 residues. The germline gives CDR1 SGHTA, CDR2 FQGTGA. In nucleotides, the CDR3 is TGTGCCAGCAGCTTAAGCCCCCCTAGCGGCTACAATGAGCAGTTCTTC. Translation: CASSLSPPSGYNEQFF.

The CDR3 sequence: CASSSAVGTGGGDTQYF. CDR3 nucleotide sequence: TGCGCCAGCAGCTCGGCAGTTGGGACAGGCGGCGGGGATACGCAGTATTTT. The V and J genes are TRBV5-1 and TRBJ2-3; 8 bases align to TRBD1. CDR3 length equals 17 residues. The V gene's germline CDR1 is SGHRS and CDR2 YFSETQ. The trim removed 3 bases at V and 6 bases at J, leaving 15 bases unmatched.

The chain recombines TRBV10-3 with TRBJ2-2, with D maybe TRBD2 (6 bases). The CDR3 has 15 residues. Germline V gene data show CDR1 as ENHRY and CDR2 as SYGVKD. Deletions cut 11 bases from V and 3 bases from J, with 19 bases between. This chain's CDR3 is CASQGGGPDTGELFF. The CDR3 region has the DNA TGTGCCTCTCAGGGTGGAGGGCCCGACACCGGGGAGCTGTTTTTT.